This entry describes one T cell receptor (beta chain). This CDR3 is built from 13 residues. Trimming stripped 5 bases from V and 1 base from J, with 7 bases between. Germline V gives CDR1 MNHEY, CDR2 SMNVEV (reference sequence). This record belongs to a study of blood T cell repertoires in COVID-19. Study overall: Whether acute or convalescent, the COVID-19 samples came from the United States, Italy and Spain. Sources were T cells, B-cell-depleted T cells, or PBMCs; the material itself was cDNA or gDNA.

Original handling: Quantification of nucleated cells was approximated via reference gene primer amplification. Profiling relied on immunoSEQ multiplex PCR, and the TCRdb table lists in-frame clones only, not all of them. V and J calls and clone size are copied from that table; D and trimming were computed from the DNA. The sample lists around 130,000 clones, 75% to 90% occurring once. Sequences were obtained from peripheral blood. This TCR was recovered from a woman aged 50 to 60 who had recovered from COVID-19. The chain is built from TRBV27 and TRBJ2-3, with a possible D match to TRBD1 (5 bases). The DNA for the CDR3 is TGTGCCAGCAGTCTGACAGGCACAGATACGCAGTATTTT. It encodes CASSLTGTDTQYF.